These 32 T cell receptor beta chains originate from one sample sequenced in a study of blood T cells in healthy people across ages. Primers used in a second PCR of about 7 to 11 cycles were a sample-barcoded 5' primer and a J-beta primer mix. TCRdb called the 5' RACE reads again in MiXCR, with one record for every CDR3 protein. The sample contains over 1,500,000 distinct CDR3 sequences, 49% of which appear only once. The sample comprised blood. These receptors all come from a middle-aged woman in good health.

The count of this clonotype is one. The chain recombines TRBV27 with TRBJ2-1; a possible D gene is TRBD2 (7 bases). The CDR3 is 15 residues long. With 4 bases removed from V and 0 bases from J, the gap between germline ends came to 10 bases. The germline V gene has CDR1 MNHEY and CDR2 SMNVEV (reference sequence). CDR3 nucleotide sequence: TGTGCCAGCAGTTGGGCGGGGGCCTCCTACAATGAGCAGTTCTTC. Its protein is CASSWAGASYNEQFF.

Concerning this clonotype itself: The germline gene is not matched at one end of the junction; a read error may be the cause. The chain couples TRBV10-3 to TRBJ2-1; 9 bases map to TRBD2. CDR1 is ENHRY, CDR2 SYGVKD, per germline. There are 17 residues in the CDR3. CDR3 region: CAIAVGGGGAVYDEQFF. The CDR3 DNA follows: TGTGCCATCGCGGTTGGTGGCGGGGGGGCAGTCTACGATGAGCAGTTCTTC.

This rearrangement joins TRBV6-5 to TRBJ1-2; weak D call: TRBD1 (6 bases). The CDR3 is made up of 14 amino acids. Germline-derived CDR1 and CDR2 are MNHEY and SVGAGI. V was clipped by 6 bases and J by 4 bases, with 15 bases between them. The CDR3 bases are TGTGCCAGCAGCTCTACAGGGAATACCTATGGCTACACCTTC. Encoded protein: CASSSTGNTYGYTF.

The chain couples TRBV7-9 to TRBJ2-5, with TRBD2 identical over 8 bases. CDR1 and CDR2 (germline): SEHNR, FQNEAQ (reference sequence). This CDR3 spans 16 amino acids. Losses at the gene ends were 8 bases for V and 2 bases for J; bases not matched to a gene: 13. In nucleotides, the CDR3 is TGTGCCAGCTCCTCTCCACCGGGGGGGCCTCAAGAGACCCAGTACTTC. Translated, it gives CASSSPPGGPQETQYF.

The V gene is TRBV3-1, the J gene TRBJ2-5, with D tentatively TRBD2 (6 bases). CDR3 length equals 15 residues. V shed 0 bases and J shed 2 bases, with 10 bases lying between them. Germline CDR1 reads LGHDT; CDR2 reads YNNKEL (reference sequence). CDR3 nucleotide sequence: TGTGCCAGCAGCCAAGAATGGGGACTGCAAGAGACCCAGTACTTC. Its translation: CASSQEWGLQETQYF.

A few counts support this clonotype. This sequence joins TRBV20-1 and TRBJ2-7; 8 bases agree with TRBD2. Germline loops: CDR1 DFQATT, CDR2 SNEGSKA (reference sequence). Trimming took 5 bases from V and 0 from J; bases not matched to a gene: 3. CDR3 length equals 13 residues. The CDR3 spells CSAREGLSYEQYF. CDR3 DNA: TGCAGTGCTCGGGAGGGACTCTCCTACGAGCAGTACTTC.

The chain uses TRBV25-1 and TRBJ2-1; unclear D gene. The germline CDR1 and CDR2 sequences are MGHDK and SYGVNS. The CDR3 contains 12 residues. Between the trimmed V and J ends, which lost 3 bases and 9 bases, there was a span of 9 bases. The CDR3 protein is CASSEQDSEQFF. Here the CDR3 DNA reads TGTGCCAGCAGTGAGCAGGATAGTGAGCAGTTCTTC.

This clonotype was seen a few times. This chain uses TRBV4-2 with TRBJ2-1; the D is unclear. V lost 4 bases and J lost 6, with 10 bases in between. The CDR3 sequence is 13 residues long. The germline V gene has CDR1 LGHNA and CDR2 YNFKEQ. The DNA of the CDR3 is TGTGCCAGCAGCCTTGACTGGGCCAATGAGCAGTTCTTC. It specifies CASSLDWANEQFF.

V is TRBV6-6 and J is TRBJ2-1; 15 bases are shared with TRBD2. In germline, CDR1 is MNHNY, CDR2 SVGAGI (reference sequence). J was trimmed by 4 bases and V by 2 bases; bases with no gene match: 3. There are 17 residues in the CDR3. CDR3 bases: TGTGCCAGCAGTTACGGGACTAGCGGGGGGCGTTACAATGAGCAGTTCTTC. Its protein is CASSYGTSGGRYNEQFF.

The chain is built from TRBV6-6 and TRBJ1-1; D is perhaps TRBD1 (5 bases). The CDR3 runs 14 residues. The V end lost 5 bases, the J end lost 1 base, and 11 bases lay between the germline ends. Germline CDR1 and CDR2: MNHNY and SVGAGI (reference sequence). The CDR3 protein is CASSVRGRNTEAFF. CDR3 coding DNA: TGTGCCAGCAGTGTCCGGGGCAGGAACACTGAAGCTTTCTTT.

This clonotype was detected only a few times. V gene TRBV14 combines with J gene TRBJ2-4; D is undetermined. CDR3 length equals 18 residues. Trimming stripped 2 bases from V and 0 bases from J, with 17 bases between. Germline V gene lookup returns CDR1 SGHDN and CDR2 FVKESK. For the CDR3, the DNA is TGTGCCAGCAGCCAAACGGTGGAAGTAGCCCGAGCCAAAAACATTCAGTACTTC. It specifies CASSQTVEVARAKNIQYF.

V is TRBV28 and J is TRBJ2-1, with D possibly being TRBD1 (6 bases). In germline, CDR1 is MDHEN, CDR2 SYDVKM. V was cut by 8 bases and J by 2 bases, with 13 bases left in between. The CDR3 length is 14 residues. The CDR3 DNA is TGTGCCAGCGGACACAGGGTTCCCTACAATGAGCAGTTCTTC. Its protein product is CASGHRVPYNEQFF.

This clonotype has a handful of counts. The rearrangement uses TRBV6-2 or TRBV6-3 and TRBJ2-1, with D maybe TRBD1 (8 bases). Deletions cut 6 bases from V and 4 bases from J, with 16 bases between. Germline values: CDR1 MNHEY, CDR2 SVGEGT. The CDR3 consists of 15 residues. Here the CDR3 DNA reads TGTGCCAGCAGACGGACAGGGAGGGATTACAATGAGCAGTTCTTC. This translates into CASRRTGRDYNEQFF.

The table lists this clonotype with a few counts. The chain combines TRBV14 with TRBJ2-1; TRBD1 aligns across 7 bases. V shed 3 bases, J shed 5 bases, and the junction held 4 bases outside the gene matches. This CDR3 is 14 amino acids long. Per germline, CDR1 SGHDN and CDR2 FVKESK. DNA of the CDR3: TGTGCCAGCAGCCAGTGGACAGGCAACAATGAGCAGTTCTTC. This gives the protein CASSQWTGNNEQFF.

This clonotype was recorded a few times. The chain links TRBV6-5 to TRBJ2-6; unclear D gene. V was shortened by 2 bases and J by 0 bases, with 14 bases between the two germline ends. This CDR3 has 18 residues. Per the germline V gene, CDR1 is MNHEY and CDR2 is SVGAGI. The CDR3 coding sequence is TGTGCCAGCAGTTACCGGGTCACCTTGGCCTCTGGGGCCAACGTCCTGACTTTC. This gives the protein CASSYRVTLASGANVLTF.

The CDR3 region has the DNA TGTGCCAGCACCCCGGGAAGGACATTAAATGAGGGCTACACCTTC. It codes for CASTPGRTLNEGYTF. V and J are TRBV13 and TRBJ1-2; TRBD1 is a possible D gene (5 bases). Looked up from germline, CDR1 is PRHDT and CDR2 is FYEKMQ (reference sequence). The CDR3 is made up of 15 amino acids. V lost 7 bases, J lost 8 bases, and 23 bases lay in between.

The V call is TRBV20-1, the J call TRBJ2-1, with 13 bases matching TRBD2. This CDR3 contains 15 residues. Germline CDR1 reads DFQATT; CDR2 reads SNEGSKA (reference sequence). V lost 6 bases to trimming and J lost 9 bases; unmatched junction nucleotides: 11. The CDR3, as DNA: TGCAGTGCAACGGGACTAGCGGGGCCTGGAGGTGAGCAGTTCTTC. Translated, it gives CSATGLAGPGGEQFF.

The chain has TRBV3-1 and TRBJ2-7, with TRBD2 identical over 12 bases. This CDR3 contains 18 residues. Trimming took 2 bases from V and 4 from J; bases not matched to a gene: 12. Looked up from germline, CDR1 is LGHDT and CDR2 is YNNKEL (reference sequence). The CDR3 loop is CASSQTWLAGGPGYEQYF. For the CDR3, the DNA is TGTGCCAGCAGCCAAACTTGGCTAGCGGGGGGGCCTGGGTACGAGCAGTACTTC.

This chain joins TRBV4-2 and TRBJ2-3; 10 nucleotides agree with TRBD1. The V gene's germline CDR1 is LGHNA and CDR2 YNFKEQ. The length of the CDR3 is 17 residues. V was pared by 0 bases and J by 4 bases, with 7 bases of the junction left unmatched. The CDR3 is CASSQEKGTGEADTQYF. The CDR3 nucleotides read TGTGCCAGCAGCCAAGAGAAGGGGACAGGGGAGGCAGATACGCAGTATTTT.

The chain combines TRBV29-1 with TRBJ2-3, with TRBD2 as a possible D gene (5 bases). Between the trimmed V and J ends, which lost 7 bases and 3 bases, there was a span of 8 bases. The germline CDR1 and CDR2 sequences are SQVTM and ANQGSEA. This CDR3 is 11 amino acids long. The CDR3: CSGGATDTQYF. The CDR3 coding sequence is TGCAGCGGGGGAGCGACAGATACGCAGTATTTT.

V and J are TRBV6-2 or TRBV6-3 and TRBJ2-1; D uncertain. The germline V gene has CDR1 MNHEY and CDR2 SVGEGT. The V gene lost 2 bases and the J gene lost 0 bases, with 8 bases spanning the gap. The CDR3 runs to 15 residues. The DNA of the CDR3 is TGTGCCAGCAGTTACGGCCAGAACTCCTACAATGAGCAGTTCTTC. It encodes CASSYGQNSYNEQFF.

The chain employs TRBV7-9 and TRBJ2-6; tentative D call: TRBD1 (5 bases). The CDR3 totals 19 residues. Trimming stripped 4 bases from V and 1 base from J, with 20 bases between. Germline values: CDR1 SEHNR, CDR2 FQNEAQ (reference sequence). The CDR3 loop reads CASSSTMMTDISGANVLTF. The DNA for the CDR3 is TGTGCCAGCAGCTCTACGATGATGACAGATATATCTGGGGCCAACGTCCTGACTTTC.

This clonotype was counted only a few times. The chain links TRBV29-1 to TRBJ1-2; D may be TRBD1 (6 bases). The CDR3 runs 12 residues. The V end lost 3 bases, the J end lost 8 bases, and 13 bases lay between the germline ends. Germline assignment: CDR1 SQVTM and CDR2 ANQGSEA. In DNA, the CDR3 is TGCAGCGTTGATGCGGGGGGCGGCGGCTACACCTTC. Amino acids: CSVDAGGGGYTF.

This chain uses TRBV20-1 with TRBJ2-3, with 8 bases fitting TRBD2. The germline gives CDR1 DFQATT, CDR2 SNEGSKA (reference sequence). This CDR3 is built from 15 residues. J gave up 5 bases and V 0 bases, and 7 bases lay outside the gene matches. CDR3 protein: CSARDQRGQGDTQYF. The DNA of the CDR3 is TGCAGTGCTAGAGACCAGCGGGGGCAAGGAGATACGCAGTATTTT.

The CDR3 DNA is TGTGCCAGCAGTTACGTCCTAGGACAAGGTCGAATTAACACCGGGGAGCTGTTTTTT. As protein: CASSYVLGQGRINTGELFF. The J gene is TRBJ2-2, the V gene TRBV6-2 or TRBV6-3; TRBD1 might be the D (5 bases). The CDR3 contains 19 residues. The germline V gene encodes CDR1 MNHEY and CDR2 SVGEGT. Trimming took 2 bases from V and 2 from J, leaving 21 bases between them.

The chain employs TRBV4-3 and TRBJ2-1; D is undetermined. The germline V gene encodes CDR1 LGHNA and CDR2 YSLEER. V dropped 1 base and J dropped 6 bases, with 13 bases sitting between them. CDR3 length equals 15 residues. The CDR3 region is CASSQGVGAGNEQFF. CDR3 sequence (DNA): TGCGCCAGCAGCCAAGGAGTGGGCGCCGGCAATGAGCAGTTCTTC.

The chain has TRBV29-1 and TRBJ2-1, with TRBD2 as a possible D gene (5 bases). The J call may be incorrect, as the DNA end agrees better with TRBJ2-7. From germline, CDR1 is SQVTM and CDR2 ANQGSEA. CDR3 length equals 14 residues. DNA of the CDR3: TGCAGCGCCAGAGGGCGGTACTCCTACAATGAGCAGTACTTC. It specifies CSARGRYSYNEQYF.

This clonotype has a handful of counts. DNA of the CDR3: TGCAGTGCTAGTGCGCTAGCGGGGATGTACAATGAGCAGTTCTTC. This encodes CSASALAGMYNEQFF. This sequence joins TRBV20-1 and TRBJ2-1; 9 bases line up with TRBD2. Germline lookup yields CDR1 DFQATT and CDR2 SNEGSKA (reference sequence). The CDR3 has 15 amino acids. V shed 3 bases and J 4 bases; nucleotides not matched to a gene: 7.

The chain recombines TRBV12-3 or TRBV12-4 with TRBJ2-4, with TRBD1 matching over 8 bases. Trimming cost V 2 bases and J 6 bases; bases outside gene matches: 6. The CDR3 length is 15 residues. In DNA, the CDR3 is TGTGCCAGCAGTTTAAAGGGGGGACAGGTAAACATTCAGTACTTC. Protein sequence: CASSLKGGQVNIQYF.

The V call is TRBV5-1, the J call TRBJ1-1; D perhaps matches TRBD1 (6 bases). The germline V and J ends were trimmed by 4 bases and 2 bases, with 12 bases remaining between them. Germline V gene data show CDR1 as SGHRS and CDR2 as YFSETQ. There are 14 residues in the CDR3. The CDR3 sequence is CASSVGQTNTEAFF. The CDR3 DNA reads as TGCGCCAGCAGCGTGGGACAAACTAACACTGAAGCTTTCTTT.

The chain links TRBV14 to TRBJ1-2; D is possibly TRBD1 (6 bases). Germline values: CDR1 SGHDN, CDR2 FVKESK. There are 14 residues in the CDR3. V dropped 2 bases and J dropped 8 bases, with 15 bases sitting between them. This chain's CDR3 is CASSQYHTGSGYTF. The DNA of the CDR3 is TGTGCCAGCAGCCAATACCACACAGGGAGCGGCTACACCTTC.

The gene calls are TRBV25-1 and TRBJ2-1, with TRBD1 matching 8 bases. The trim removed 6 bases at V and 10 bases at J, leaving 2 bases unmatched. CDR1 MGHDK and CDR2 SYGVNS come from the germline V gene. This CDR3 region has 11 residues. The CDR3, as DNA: TGTGCCAGCAGATGGACAGGGGAGCAGTTCTTC. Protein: CASRWTGEQFF. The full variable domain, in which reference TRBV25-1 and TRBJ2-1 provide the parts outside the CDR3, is EADIYQTPRYLVIGTGKKITLECSQTMGHDKMYWYQQDPGMELHLIHYSYGVNSTEKGDLSSESTVSRIRTEHFPLTLESARPSHTSQYLCASRWTGEQFFGPGTRLTVL.